The rows below give T cell receptor beta chains drawn from one sample of a study of blood T cell repertoires in COVID-19. This table comes from immunoSEQ multiplex PCR, and its TCRdb copy is limited to in-frame clones, with some not included. Of approximately 210,000 clones listed, 80% to 90% are singletons. The source material was peripheral blood. The receptors shown here come from a woman between 45 and 60 years old with acute or convalescent COVID-19. The CDR3 runs from the conserved cysteine through the conserved F or W. D genes are given only for firm matches. Clone size is given for some rows only: seen once, a few or many times, or a class if the clone is expanded.

CASSPYEGQGESSHLLNYGYTF	TGTGCCAGCAGTCCCTATGAAGGACAGGGGGAATCTTCCCACCTACTTAACTATGGCTACACCTTC	-	22	TRBV2	TRBJ1-2	TRBD1
CASSELLNEQFF	TGCGCCAGCAGTGAGTTACTAAATGAGCAGTTCTTC	few	12	TRBV10-2	TRBJ2-1	-
CAINGAGGMNTGELFF	TGTGCCATTAATGGGGCGGGAGGGATGAACACCGGGGAGCTGTTTTTT	few	16	TRBV19	TRBJ2-2	TRBD2
CASSHALLSSYNEQFF	TGTGCCAGCAGCCACGCTTTACTAAGCTCCTACAATGAGCAGTTCTTC	once	16	TRBV5-8	TRBJ2-1	-
CASSLKGGHTEAFF	TGTGCCAGCAGCCTGAAGGGGGGGCACACTGAAGCTTTCTTT	-	14	TRBV11-2	TRBJ1-1	-
CANPLSDRDLYGYTF	TGTGCCAACCCGCTTTCCGACAGAGACCTCTATGGCTACACCTTC	-	15	TRBV2	TRBJ1-2	-
CASSSERAYEQYF	TGTGCCAGCAGTTCCGAGCGCGCCTACGAGCAGTACTTC	-	13	TRBV12-3/TRBV12-4	TRBJ2-7	-
CASSDTGGRNEQFF	TGTGCCAGCAGTGACACAGGGGGGAGGAATGAGCAGTTCTTC	once	14	TRBV2	TRBJ2-1	TRBD1
CSVVSPNRETQYF	TGCAGCGTTGTCTCCCCCAACCGGGAGACCCAGTACTTC	-	13	TRBV29-1	TRBJ2-5	-
CATRTPEYNEQFF	TGTGCCACAAGGACACCGGAATACAATGAGCAGTTCTTC	-	13	TRBV12-3/TRBV12-4	TRBJ2-1	-
CAWSPGKGLADTQYF	TGTGCCTGGAGCCCAGGGAAGGGGCTTGCAGATACGCAGTATTTT	-	15	TRBV30	TRBJ2-3	-
CASSPFGPPGEQYF	TGTGCCAGCTCACCGTTCGGGCCCCCGGGAGAGCAGTACTTC	-	14	TRBV18	TRBJ2-7	-
CASSPGFNEKLFF	TGTGCCAGCAGTCCGGGATTTAATGAAAAACTGTTTTTT	-	13	TRBV12-3/TRBV12-4	TRBJ1-4	-
CASSYDRGTYNEQFF	TGTGCCAGCAGTTACGACAGGGGCACCTACAATGAGCAGTTCTTC	-	15	TRBV6-5	TRBJ2-1	TRBD1
CASSPTVSWMDGYTF	TGTGCCAGCTCACCGACAGTCTCTTGGATGGATGGCTACACCTTC	once	15	TRBV18	TRBJ1-2	-
CASSLHDNEQFF	TGTGCCAGCAGTTTACATGACAATGAGCAGTTCTTC	-	12	TRBV12-3/TRBV12-4	TRBJ2-1	-
CASRQTGGVETQYF	TGTGCCAGTAGGCAGACAGGGGGCGTAGAGACCCAGTACTTC	-	14	TRBV19	TRBJ2-5	TRBD1
CATHGAATGYTF	TGTGCCACCCATGGGGCGGCAACTGGCTACACCTTC	-	12	TRBV19	TRBJ1-2	-
CASGTGYYGYTF	TGTGCCAGCGGGACAGGTTACTATGGCTACACCTTC	-	12	TRBV2	TRBJ1-2	TRBD1
CASSLSLTGGSTDTQYF	TGCGCCAGCAGCCTATCCCTGACAGGGGGGAGCACAGATACGCAGTATTTT	-	17	TRBV5-1	TRBJ2-3	TRBD1
CASSSSRGQRGEAFF	TGTGCCAGCAGTTCAAGCAGGGGGCAGCGAGGTGAAGCTTTCTTT	-	15	TRBV27	TRBJ1-1	TRBD1
CASSLGLGSGRGDEQFF	TGTGCCAGCAGCTTGGGCCTTGGTAGCGGGAGAGGCGATGAGCAGTTCTTC	-	17	TRBV5-8	TRBJ2-1	TRBD2
CAWRPSGNEQFF	TGTGCCTGGAGGCCATCGGGGAATGAGCAGTTCTTC	-	12	TRBV30	TRBJ2-1	-
CASSLGAGRAEQYF	TGCGCCAGCAGCTTGGGGGCGGGGAGGGCCGAGCAGTACTTC	-	14	TRBV5-1	TRBJ2-7	TRBD2
CASSLSGRDGYGYTF	TGCGCCAGCAGCTTGAGTGGCAGGGATGGCTATGGCTACACCTTC	-	15	TRBV5-1	TRBJ1-2	-
CASSRGPTEGYTF	TGTGCCAGCAGCCGAGGCCCCACGGAGGGCTACACCTTC	-	13	TRBV7-2	TRBJ1-2	-
CASSTGTGYGYTF	TGTGCCAGCAGTACCGGGACAGGGTATGGCTACACCTTC	-	13	TRBV28	TRBJ1-2	TRBD1
CAIRTGNTEAFF	TGTGCCATTAGGACAGGGAACACTGAAGCTTTCTTT	-	12	TRBV10-3	TRBJ1-1	TRBD1
CASSLIFGTGGFGYTF	TGTGCCAGCAGTTTAATTTTCGGGACAGGGGGTTTTGGCTACACCTTC	-	16	TRBV28	TRBJ1-2	TRBD1
CASSVEVLAGGGNEQFF	TGTGCCAGCAGCGTAGAAGTGCTAGCGGGAGGGGGCAATGAGCAGTTCTTC	-	17	TRBV9	TRBJ2-1	TRBD2
CASKQGNTDTQYF	TGTGCCAGTAAGCAGGGGAACACAGATACGCAGTATTTT	-	13	TRBV19	TRBJ2-3	-
CASSLDGRGSYEQYF	TGTGCCAGCAGCTTAGACGGGAGAGGCTCCTACGAGCAGTACTTC	few	15	TRBV11-2	TRBJ2-7	-
CASSEDYYRESSYEQYF	TGTGCCAGCAGTGAAGATTATTACAGGGAAAGCTCCTACGAGCAGTACTTC	-	17	TRBV6-1	TRBJ2-7	-